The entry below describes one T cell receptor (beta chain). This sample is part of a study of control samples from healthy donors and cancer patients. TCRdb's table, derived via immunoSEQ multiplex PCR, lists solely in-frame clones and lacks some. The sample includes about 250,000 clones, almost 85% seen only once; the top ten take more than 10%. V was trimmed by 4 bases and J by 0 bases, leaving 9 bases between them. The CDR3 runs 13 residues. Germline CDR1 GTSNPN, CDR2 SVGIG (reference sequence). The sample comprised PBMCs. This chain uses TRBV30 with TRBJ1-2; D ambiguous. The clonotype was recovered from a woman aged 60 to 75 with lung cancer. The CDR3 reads CAWTPQANYGYTF. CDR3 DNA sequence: TGTGCCTGGACTCCCCAAGCTAACTATGGCTACACCTTC.